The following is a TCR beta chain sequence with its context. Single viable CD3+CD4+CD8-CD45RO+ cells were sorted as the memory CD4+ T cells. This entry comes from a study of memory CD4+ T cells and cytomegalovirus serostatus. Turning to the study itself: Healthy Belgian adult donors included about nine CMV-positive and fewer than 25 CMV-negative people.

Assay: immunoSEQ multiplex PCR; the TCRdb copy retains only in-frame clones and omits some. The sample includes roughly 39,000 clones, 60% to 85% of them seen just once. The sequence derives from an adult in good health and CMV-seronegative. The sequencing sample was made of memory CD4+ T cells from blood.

In nucleotides, the CDR3 is TGTGCCAGCGCCAACCTTGAGGTTGATGAAAAACTGTTTTTT. Translation gives CASANLEVDEKLFF. V is TRBV6-1 and J is TRBJ1-4; no firm D call. V gave up 8 bases and J gave up 6 bases, with 16 bases separating them. Germline CDR1 is MNHNS and CDR2 is SASEGT. CDR3 length equals 14 residues.